The sequence of this T cell receptor beta chain was determined in a study of T cell clonality in common variable immunodeficiency. Study results and limitations: In common variable immunodeficiency, TCR beta chains reportedly carried fewer deletions and N-nucleotide insertions. Compared with controls, CVID subjects had fewer shared TCRbeta clones.

The table lists this clone with a few counts. The antigen remains undetermined. The junction shows a germline mismatch at one end, possibly a read error. The sample holds other DNA sequences that translate to the same CDR3. CVID and control samples used equivalent genomic DNA input. The repertoire was sequenced with immunoSEQ multiplex PCR; TCRdb's copy has only in-frame clones and lacks some. The sample offers some 50,000 clones and no singletons, the top ten holding around 1.8%. Input material: peripheral blood mononuclear cells. This clonotype was sampled from a person aged 18 to 70 in good health.

CDR3 loop: CASSGTGASGNTIYF. Incomplete CDR3 DNA: TGTGCCAGCTCAGGGACTGGGGCCTCTGGAAACACG. The V and J genes are TRBV18 and TRBJ1-3; TRBD1 might be the D (5 bases). The DNA ends 3 residues before the CDR3 does, and the rest of the CDR3 is filled in from the germline J gene. Looked up from germline, CDR1 is KGHSH and CDR2 is LQKENI. The CDR3 runs 15 residues.